The 28 T cell receptor beta chains reported below all come from one sample, sequenced in a study of CD4 T cells in relation to SARS-CoV-2 and coronaviruses. This table comes from immunoSEQ multiplex PCR, and its TCRdb copy is limited to in-frame clones, with some not included. The table lists roughly 18,000 clones, about 80% of them singletons, with under 35% in the top ten. These receptors have no known antigen. CD4+ T cells from unexposed donors were obtained before the COVID-19 pandemic (2011-2018). Isolation of CD4+ T cells took place after about 9 days in culture. Sequenced: CD4+ T cells from PBMCs, cultured in vitro. These receptors originate from a human donor in good health.

The chain joins TRBV11-2 to TRBJ2-1, with TRBD1 as a possible D gene (5 bases). The germline CDR1 and CDR2 sequences are SGHAT and FQNNGV. CDR3 length equals 13 residues. The V gene lost 0 bases and the J gene lost 9 bases, with 9 bases spanning the gap. CDR3 amino acids: CASSLERGSEQFF. The CDR3 DNA is TGTGCCAGCAGCTTAGAAAGGGGTTCTGAGCAGTTCTTC.

The genes are TRBV11-2 and TRBJ2-7, with 7 bases that match TRBD1. Germline CDR1 is SGHAT and CDR2 is FQNNGV. J lost 0 bases, V lost 5 bases, and 7 bases had no gene match. This CDR3 has 15 residues. CDR3 DNA: TGTGCCAGCAGCCGCGGACAGGAAGTCTCCTACGAGCAGTACTTC. Encoded protein: CASSRGQEVSYEQYF.

The rearrangement uses TRBV18 and TRBJ1-2; tentative D call: TRBD1 (6 bases). CDR1 is KGHSH and CDR2 is LQKENI in the germline V gene. Deletions cut 7 bases from V and 0 bases from J, with 15 bases between. The CDR3 is 15 amino acids. The CDR3 region is CASLTGTRTNYGYTF. Written as DNA, the CDR3 is TGTGCCAGCTTAACCGGGACAAGGACTAACTATGGCTACACCTTC.

This sequence joins TRBV7-3 and TRBJ2-1, with D hard to call. Trimming cost V 5 bases and J 10 bases, with 15 bases left between them. Germline CDR1 and CDR2: SGHTA and FQGTGA. The CDR3 has 13 amino acids. The DNA of the CDR3 is TGTGCCAGCAGCCCCCCAGGAGCCAGCGAGCAGTTCTTC. Its translation: CASSPPGASEQFF.

The chain carries TRBV10-3 and TRBJ2-3; maybe TRBD1 (5 bases). The CDR3 spans 15 residues. CDR1 is ENHRY and CDR2 is SYGVKD in the germline V gene. V lost 1 base and J lost 1, with 9 bases in between. The CDR3 nucleotides are TGTGCCATCAGTGAGTGGGGCAGGGGCACAGATACGCAGTATTTT. Amino acids: CAISEWGRGTDTQYF.

This rearrangement joins TRBV7-2 to TRBJ2-1; D gene uncertain. Germline assignment: CDR1 SGHTA and CDR2 FQGNSA. The CDR3 loop spans 11 amino acids. V gave up 3 bases and J gave up 5 bases, with 2 bases separating them. The CDR3 coding sequence is TGTGCCAGCAGCTTCGACAATGAGCAGTTCTTC. Amino acid sequence: CASSFDNEQFF.

The rearrangement joins TRBV20-1 to TRBJ1-5, with D perhaps TRBD1 (5 bases). V lost 3 bases and J lost 3, with 15 bases in between. The CDR3 length is 15 residues. In germline, CDR1 is DFQATT, CDR2 SNEGSKA (reference sequence). CDR3 nucleotides: TGCAGTGCTAGTATTGGGCAGGACATCAATCAGCCCCAGCATTTT. Protein sequence: CSASIGQDINQPQHF.

J is TRBJ2-5 and V is TRBV5-6, with D possibly TRBD1 on 6 matching bases. Germline V gene sequence: CDR1 SGHDT, CDR2 YYEEEE. Trimming cost V 2 bases and J 5 bases, with 16 bases left between them. This CDR3 contains 15 residues. The CDR3 sequence is CASSFQGPVVETQYF. As DNA, the CDR3 is TGTGCCAGCAGCTTCCAGGGGCCCGTGGTCGAGACCCAGTACTTC.

The V gene is TRBV19, the J gene TRBJ1-5, with D possibly matching TRBD1 (5 bases). The CDR3 length is 13 residues. Germline loops: CDR1 LNHDA, CDR2 SQIVND (reference sequence). V lost 8 bases and J 4 bases, leaving 12 bases between the germline ends. CDR3 amino acids: CASSTGPNQPQHF. The CDR3 DNA reads as TGTGCCAGTTCCACGGGACCAAATCAGCCCCAGCATTTT.

The CDR3 DNA follows: TGTGCCAGCAGCCAAGATTTTTCCTACGAGCAGTACTTC. This gives the protein CASSQDFSYEQYF. The V gene is TRBV4-2, the J gene TRBJ2-7; no definite D call. With 0 bases removed from V and 1 base from J, the gap between germline ends came to 4 bases. The CDR3 contains 13 residues. CDR1 is LGHNA, CDR2 YNFKEQ, per germline.

This clone turned up a few times. V usage is TRBV7-9 and J usage is TRBJ1-3; 12 positions match TRBD1. Germline-derived CDR1 and CDR2 are SEHNR and FQNEAQ (reference sequence). The junction had 6 bases not matched to a gene; V was cut back by 5 bases and J by 4 bases. The CDR3 totals 16 residues. The CDR3 reads CASSIGTGGLGNTIYF. The CDR3 bases are TGTGCCAGCAGCATCGGGACAGGGGGCCTCGGAAACACCATATATTTT.

The rearrangement uses TRBV2 and TRBJ1-2; tentatively, D is TRBD1 (5 bases). The V end was cut by 6 bases, the J end by 6 bases, with 11 bases between. This CDR3 comprises 12 residues. Looked up from germline, CDR1 is SNHLY and CDR2 is FYNNEI. In DNA, the CDR3 is TGTGCCAGCAGGGATGACAGTCATGGCTACACCTTC. Its protein is CASRDDSHGYTF.

The rearrangement links TRBV11-2 to TRBJ1-1; D is unclear. This CDR3 is 16 amino acids long. The V gene lost 1 base and the J gene lost 1 base, with 13 bases spanning the gap. Looked up from germline, CDR1 is SGHAT and CDR2 is FQNNGV. The CDR3 DNA is TGTGCCAGCAGCTTAGTATTTTCCCGGACGAACACTGAAGCTTTCTTT. It yields the protein CASSLVFSRTNTEAFF.

The V gene is TRBV2, the J gene TRBJ1-2, with D possibly TRBD1 on 6 matching bases. This CDR3 has 16 amino acids. From germline, CDR1 is SNHLY and CDR2 FYNNEI. Trimming stripped 0 bases from V and 8 bases from J, with 19 bases between. The CDR3 nucleotides read TGTGCCAGCAGTGAAGCGCTTACAGGGAAATCGGAGGGCTACACCTTC. Protein sequence: CASSEALTGKSEGYTF.

V usage is TRBV12-3 or TRBV12-4 and J usage is TRBJ2-7; 9 nucleotides line up with TRBD1. The ends lost 5 bases at V and 6 bases at J; junction bases unmatched: 5. The CDR3 has 13 amino acids. The CDR3 sequence is CASSPRQGGEQYF. CDR3 in DNA: TGTGCCAGCAGTCCGAGACAGGGGGGCGAGCAGTACTTC.

A single count supports this clone. The chain joins TRBV28 to TRBJ1-3; the match to TRBD1 covers 8 bases. Germline CDR1 is MDHEN and CDR2 is SYDVKM. V trimming: 7 bases; J trimming: 2 bases; junction bases outside the gene matches: 4. This CDR3 comprises 14 residues. CDR3 DNA: TGTGCCAGCACCCCGGGACAGGCTGGAAACACCATATATTTT. Amino acid sequence: CASTPGQAGNTIYF.

J is TRBJ1-2 and V is TRBV7-9, with TRBD1 matching over 7 bases. This CDR3 has 14 amino acids. The J segment lost 4 bases and the V segment lost 3 bases, leaving 5 bases of the junction unmatched. Germline V gene lookup returns CDR1 SEHNR and CDR2 FQNEAQ (reference sequence). This chain's CDR3 is CASSFRGQPYGYTF. The DNA for the CDR3 is TGTGCCAGCAGCTTCCGGGGACAGCCCTATGGCTACACCTTC.

This chain uses TRBV24-1 with TRBJ2-3; TRBD2 matches at 15 bases. Germline trimming cut 3 bases from V and 2 bases from J; bases unmatched to any gene: 8. Germline CDR1 and CDR2: KGHDR and SFDVKD. CDR3 size: 19 residues. The DNA of the CDR3 is TGTGCCACCAGTGATACCGGACTAGCGGGAGGGCCTGTCACAGATACGCAGTATTTT. The encoded protein is CATSDTGLAGGPVTDTQYF.

This rearrangement joins TRBV5-4 to TRBJ2-1; 10 nucleotides agree with TRBD1. This CDR3 spans 17 amino acids. The ends lost 2 bases at V and 7 bases at J; junction bases unmatched: 12. CDR1 is SGHNT and CDR2 is YYREEE in the germline V gene (reference sequence). The CDR3 reads CASSFYGTGVSRNEQFF. CDR3 nucleotide sequence: TGTGCCAGCAGCTTTTACGGGACAGGGGTTAGTCGGAATGAGCAGTTCTTC.

This clone came up a few times. The chain links TRBV10-2 to TRBJ1-2, with 8 bases identical to TRBD1. The V segment lost 7 bases and the J segment 8 bases; nucleotides outside the gene matches: 3. The CDR3 loop spans 11 amino acids. Germline V lookup: CDR1 WSHSY, CDR2 SAAADI. CDR3 amino acids: CASTGGEGYTF. The CDR3 DNA sequence: TGCGCCAGCACAGGGGGCGAAGGCTACACCTTC.

The gene calls are TRBV3-1 (or the pseudogene TRBV3-2) and TRBJ2-5; a possible D gene is TRBD2 (6 bases). The CDR3 is made up of 13 amino acids. V was trimmed by 1 base and J by 3 bases, leaving 6 bases between them. Per germline, CDR1 LGHDT and CDR2 YNNKEL (reference sequence). Here the CDR3 reads CASSQGEEETQYF. The CDR3 DNA reads TGTGCCAGCAGCCAAGGGGAGGAAGAGACCCAGTACTTC.

The V and J genes are TRBV7-9 and TRBJ2-1, with 7 positions matching TRBD2. Germline V gene lookup returns CDR1 SEHNR and CDR2 FQNEAQ (reference sequence). Losses at the gene ends were 1 base for V and 3 bases for J; bases not matched to a gene: 6. This CDR3 has 16 residues. The CDR3 DNA sequence: TGTGCCAGCAGCTTAGGACTAGCCACCCTCTACAATGAGCAGTTCTTC. This codes for CASSLGLATLYNEQFF.

The CDR3 DNA follows: TGTGCCAGCAGTGATTCGCGGACACGAAGCTCTGGAAACACCATATATTTT. This sequence encodes CASSDSRTRSSGNTIYF. The genes are TRBV2 and TRBJ1-3, with D tentatively TRBD1 (5 bases). Trimming took 3 bases from V and 0 from J, leaving 15 bases between them. Germline CDR1 SNHLY, CDR2 FYNNEI. The CDR3 length is 17 residues.

CDR3 sequence reads: CASSQDWTSGSYEQYF. The CDR3 coding sequence is TGTGCCAGCAGCCAAGATTGGACTAGCGGCTCCTACGAGCAGTACTTC. The rearrangement joins TRBV4-2 to TRBJ2-7; 10 positions agree with TRBD2. Trimming cost V 0 bases and J 0 bases; bases outside gene matches: 2. The CDR3 is made up of 16 amino acids. Germline CDR1 LGHNA, CDR2 YNFKEQ.

The chain uses TRBV12-3 or TRBV12-4 and TRBJ1-5; a possible D gene is TRBD1 (5 bases). The CDR3 extends over 13 amino acids. Trimming shortened V by 8 bases and J by 5 bases, and 13 bases separated the two germline ends. CDR3 in amino acids: CASAQGMDQPQHF. The CDR3 nucleotides read TGTGCCAGCGCTCAGGGAATGGATCAGCCCCAGCATTTT.

This rearrangement joins TRBV4-1 to TRBJ1-3, with D uncertain. The V and J ends lost 2 bases and 1 base respectively, with 15 bases between them. The germline CDR1 and CDR2 sequences are MGHRA and YSYEKL. This CDR3 region has 17 residues. The CDR3 nucleotides are TGCGCCAGCAGCCAACTCGCCTCAGCGGGATCTGGAAACACCATATATTTT. Translated: CASSQLASAGSGNTIYF.

V usage is TRBV5-5 and J usage is TRBJ1-2; D unclear. Germline values: CDR1 SGHKS, CDR2 YYEKEE (reference sequence). The CDR3 extends over 15 amino acids. The V and J ends lost 6 bases and 0 bases respectively, with 15 bases between them. The CDR3 protein is CASMLGEGANYGYTF. CDR3 nucleotides: TGTGCCAGCATGCTCGGGGAGGGTGCTAACTATGGCTACACCTTC.

The CDR3 nucleotides read TGTGCCACCAGCAGAGTGGGGGGGGTGGGCGAGCAGTACTTC. It translates to CATSRVGGVGEQYF. The chain links TRBV15 to TRBJ2-7; 7 nucleotides agree with TRBD2. The CDR3 totals 14 residues. Germline loops: CDR1 LNHNV, CDR2 YYDKDF (reference sequence). V shed 1 base and J 6 bases; nucleotides not matched to a gene: 6.